This T cell receptor (beta chain) was observed in a study of T cells in Graves' hyperthyroidism and ophthalmopathy. Amplification yielded TCR beta CDR3 regions, with RNA transcripts as the source. The primer set for the first-round RT-PCR of the TCR CDR3 was HTBI. TCRdb redid the calling of the multiplex PCR reads with MiXCR, one entry per CDR3 protein. The table has around 360,000 distinct CDR3 sequences, about 15% seen once. This clonotype has just a few counts. The germline V gene encodes CDR1 SGHAT and CDR2 FQNNGV. There are 15 residues in the CDR3. The J segment lost 4 bases and the V segment lost 3 bases, leaving 3 bases of the junction unmatched.

V gene TRBV11-2 combines with J gene TRBJ1-1, with 12 bases identical to TRBD1. This clonotype was sampled from a woman aged 60 to 75 with Graves' ophthalmopathy. Material for sequencing was blood. The CDR3, as DNA: TGTGCCAGCAGCTTCGAGGGACAGGGGGCCACTGAAGCTTTCTTT. Translated, it gives CASSFEGQGATEAFF.